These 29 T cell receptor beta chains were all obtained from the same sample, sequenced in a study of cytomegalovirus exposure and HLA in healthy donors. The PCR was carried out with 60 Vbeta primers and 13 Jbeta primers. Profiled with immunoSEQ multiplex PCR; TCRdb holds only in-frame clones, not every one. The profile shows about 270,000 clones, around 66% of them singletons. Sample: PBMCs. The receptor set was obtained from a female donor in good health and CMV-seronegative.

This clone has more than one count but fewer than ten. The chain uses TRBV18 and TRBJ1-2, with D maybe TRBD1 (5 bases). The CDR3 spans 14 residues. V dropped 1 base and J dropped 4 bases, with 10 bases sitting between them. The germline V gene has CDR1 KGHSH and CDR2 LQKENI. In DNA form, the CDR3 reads TGTGCCAGCTCACCACAAGGGGCGATCTATGGCTACACCTTC. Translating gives CASSPQGAIYGYTF.

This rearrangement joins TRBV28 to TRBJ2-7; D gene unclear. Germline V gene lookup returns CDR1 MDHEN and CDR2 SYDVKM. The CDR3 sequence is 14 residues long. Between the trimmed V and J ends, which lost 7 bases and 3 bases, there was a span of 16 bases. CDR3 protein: CASTQRGTNYEQYF. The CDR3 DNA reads TGTGCCAGCACCCAACGAGGAACGAACTACGAGCAGTACTTC.

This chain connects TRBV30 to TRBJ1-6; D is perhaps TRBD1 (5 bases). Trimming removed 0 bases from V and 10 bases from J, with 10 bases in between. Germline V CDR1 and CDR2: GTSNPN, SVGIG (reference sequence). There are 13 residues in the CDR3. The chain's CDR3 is CAWSVGVPSPLHF. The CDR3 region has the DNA TGTGCCTGGAGTGTAGGGGTCCCATCACCCCTCCACTTT.

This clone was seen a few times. For the CDR3, the DNA is TGTGCCAGCAGGTATCAGGGGGCGCGGGGTGAAAAACTGTTTTTT. Protein product: CASRYQGARGEKLFF. J is TRBJ1-4 and V is TRBV28; 8 bases fit TRBD1. The germline gives CDR1 MDHEN, CDR2 SYDVKM. The CDR3 consists of 15 residues. J gave up 7 bases and V 6 bases, and 10 bases lay outside the gene matches.

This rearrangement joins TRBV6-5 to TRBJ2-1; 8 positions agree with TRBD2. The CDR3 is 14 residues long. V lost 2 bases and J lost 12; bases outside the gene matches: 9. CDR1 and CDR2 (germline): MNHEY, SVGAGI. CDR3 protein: CASSYSPLAERQFF. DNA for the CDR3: TGTGCCAGCAGTTACAGTCCACTAGCGGAAAGGCAGTTCTTC.

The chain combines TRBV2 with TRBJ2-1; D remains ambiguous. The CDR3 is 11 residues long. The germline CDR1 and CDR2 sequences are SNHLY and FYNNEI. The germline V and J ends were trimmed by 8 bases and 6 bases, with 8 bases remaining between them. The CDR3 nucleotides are TGTGCCAGCCTATCTGGCAATGAGCAGTTCTTC. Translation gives CASLSGNEQFF.

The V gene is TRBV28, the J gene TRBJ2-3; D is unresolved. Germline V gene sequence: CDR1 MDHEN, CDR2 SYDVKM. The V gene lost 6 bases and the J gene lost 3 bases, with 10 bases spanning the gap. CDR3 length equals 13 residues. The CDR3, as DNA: TGTGCCAGCAGCCCCGTTCAGACAGATACGCAGTATTTT. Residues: CASSPVQTDTQYF.

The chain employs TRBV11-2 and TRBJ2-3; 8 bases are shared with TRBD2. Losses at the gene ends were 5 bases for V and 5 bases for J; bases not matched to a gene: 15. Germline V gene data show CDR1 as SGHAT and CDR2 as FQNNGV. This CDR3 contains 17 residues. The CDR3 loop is CASSPWGPGGPLDTQYF. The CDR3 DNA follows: TGTGCCAGCAGCCCGTGGGGACCGGGAGGGCCTCTAGATACGCAGTATTTT.

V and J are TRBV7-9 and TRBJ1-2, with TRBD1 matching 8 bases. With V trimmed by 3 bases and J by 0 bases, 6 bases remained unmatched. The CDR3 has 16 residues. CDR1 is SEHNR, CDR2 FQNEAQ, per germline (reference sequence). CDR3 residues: CASSLTGAQANYGYTF. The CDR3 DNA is TGTGCCAGCAGCTTGACAGGGGCGCAGGCTAACTATGGCTACACCTTC.

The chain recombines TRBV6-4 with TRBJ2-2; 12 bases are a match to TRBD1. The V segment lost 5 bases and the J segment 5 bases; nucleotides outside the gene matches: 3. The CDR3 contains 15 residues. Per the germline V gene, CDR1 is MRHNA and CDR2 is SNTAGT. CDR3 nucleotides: TGTGCCAGCAGTCCGGGACAGGGGGCGACCGGGGAGCTGTTTTTT. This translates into CASSPGQGATGELFF.

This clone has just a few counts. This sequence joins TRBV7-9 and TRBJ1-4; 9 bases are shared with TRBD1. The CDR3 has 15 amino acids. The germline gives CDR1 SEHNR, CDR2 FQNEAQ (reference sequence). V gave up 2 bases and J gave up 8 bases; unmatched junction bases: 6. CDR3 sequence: CASSLSRQGGEKLFF. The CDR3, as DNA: TGTGCCAGCAGCTTATCTAGACAGGGGGGAGAAAAACTGTTTTTT.

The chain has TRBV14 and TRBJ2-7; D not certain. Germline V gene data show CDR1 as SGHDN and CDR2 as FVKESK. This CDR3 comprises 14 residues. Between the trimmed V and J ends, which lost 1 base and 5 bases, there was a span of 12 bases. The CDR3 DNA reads TGTGCCAGCAGCCAAGGCCCCCCCGGAGACGAGCAGTACTTC. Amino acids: CASSQGPPGDEQYF.

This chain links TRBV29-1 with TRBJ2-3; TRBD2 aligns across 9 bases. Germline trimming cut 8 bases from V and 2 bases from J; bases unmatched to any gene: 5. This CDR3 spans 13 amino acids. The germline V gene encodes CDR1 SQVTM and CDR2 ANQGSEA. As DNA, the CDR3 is TGCAGCCAGACTAGCGGATACACAGATACGCAGTATTTT. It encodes CSQTSGYTDTQYF.

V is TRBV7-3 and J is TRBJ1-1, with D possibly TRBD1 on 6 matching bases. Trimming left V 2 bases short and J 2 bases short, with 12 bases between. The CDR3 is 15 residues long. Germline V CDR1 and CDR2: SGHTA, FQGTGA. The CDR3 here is CASSLLPTGNTEAFF. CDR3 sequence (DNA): TGTGCCAGCAGCTTACTTCCGACAGGTAACACTGAAGCTTTCTTT.

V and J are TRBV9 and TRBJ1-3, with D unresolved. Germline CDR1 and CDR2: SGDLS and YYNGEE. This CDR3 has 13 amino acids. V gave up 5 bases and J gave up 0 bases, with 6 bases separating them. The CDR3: CASSSLSGNTIYF. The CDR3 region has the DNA TGTGCCAGCAGTAGCCTCTCTGGAAACACCATATATTTT.

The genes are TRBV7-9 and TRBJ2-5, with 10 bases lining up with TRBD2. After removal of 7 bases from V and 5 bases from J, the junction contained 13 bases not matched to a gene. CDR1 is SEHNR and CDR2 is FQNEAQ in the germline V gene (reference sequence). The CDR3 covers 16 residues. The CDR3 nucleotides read TGTGCCAGCATCAATTTCGGGACTAGCGTAGGGGAGACCCAGTACTTC. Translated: CASINFGTSVGETQYF.

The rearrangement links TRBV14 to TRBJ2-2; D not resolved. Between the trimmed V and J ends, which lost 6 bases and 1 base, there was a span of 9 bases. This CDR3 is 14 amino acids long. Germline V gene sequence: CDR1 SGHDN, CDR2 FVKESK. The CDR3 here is CASRPTGNTGELFF. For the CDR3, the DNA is TGTGCCAGCAGACCGACGGGGAACACCGGGGAGCTGTTTTTT. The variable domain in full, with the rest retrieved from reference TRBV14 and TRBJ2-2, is EAGVTQFPSHSVIEKGQTVTLRCDPISGHDNLYWYRRVMGKEIKFLLHFVKESKQDESGMPNNRFLAERTGGTYSTLKVQPAELEDSGVYFCASRPTGNTGELFFGEGSRLTVL.

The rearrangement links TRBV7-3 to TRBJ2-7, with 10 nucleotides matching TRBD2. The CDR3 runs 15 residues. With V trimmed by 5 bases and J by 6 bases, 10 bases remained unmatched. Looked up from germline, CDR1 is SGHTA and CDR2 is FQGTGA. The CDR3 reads CASSPPLAGAPEQYF. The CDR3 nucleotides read TGTGCCAGCAGCCCCCCCCTAGCGGGAGCACCCGAGCAGTACTTC.

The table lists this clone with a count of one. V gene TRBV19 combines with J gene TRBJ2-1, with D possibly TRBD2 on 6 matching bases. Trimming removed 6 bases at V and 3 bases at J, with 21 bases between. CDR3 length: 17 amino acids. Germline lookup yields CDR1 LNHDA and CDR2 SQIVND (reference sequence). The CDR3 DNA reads TGTGCCAGTAGACAATTTCCTAGCGACTCAGACTACAATGAGCAGTTCTTC. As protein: CASRQFPSDSDYNEQFF. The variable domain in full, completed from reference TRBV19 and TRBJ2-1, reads DGGITQSPKYLFRKEGQNVTLSCEQNLNHDAMYWYRQDPGQGLRLIYYSQIVNDFQKGDIAEGYSVSREKKESFPLTVTSAQKNPTAFYLCASRQFPSDSDYNEQFFGPGTRLTVL.

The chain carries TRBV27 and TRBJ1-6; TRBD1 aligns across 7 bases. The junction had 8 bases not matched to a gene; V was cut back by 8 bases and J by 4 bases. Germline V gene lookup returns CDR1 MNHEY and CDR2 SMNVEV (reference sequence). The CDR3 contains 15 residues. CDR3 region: CASLKGGQYNSPLHF. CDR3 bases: TGTGCCAGCCTGAAAGGGGGACAGTATAATTCACCCCTCCACTTT.

CDR3 in DNA: TGTGCCAGCAGTGAATACGGAACGGGAGTCGCAAAAGAGCAGTTCTTC. Encoded protein: CASSEYGTGVAKEQFF. The chain carries TRBV25-1 and TRBJ2-1, with a weak D call TRBD2 (6 bases). The germline V gene has CDR1 MGHDK and CDR2 SYGVNS. CDR3 size: 16 residues. Trimming shortened V by 0 bases and J by 10 bases, and 19 bases separated the two germline ends.

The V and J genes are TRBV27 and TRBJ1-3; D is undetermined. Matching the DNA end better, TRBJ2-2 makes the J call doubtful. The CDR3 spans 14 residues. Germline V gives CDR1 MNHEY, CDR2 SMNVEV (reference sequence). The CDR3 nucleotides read TGTGCCAGCAGTTTGCTAGAATCGGCCGGGGAGCTGTTTTTT. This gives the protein CASSLLESAGELFF.

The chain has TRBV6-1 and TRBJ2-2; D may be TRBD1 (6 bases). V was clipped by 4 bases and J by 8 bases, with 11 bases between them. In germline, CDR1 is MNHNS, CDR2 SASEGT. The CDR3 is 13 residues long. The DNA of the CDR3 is TGTGCCAGCAGTGGACCAGGGGAAGGGGAGCTGTTTTTT. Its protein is CASSGPGEGELFF.

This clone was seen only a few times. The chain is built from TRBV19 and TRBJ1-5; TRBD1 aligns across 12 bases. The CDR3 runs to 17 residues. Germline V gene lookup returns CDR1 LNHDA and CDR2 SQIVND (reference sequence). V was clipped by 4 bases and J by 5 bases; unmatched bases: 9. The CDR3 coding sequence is TGTGCCAGTAGTAGAATCCTCCGGGACAGGGGGCATCAGCCCCAGCATTTT. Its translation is CASSRILRDRGHQPQHF.

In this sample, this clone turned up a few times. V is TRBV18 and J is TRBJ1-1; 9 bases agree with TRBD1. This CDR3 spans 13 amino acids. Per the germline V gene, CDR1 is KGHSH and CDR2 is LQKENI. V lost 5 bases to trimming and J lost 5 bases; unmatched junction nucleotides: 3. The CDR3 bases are TGTGCCAGCTCATCCGACAGGGGGACTGAAGCTTTCTTT. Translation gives CASSSDRGTEAFF.

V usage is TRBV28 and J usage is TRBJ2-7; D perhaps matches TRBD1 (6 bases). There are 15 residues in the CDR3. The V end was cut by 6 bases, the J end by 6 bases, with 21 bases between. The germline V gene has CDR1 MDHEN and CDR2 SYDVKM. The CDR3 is CASSQTATGKVEQYF. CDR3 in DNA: TGTGCCAGCAGCCAGACGGCAACAGGGAAGGTCGAGCAGTACTTC.

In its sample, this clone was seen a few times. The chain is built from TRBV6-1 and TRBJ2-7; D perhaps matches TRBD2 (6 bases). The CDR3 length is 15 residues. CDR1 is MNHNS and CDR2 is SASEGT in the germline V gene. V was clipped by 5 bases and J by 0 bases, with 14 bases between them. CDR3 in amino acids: CASSSGGTLSYEQYF. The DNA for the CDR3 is TGTGCCAGCAGTTCGGGCGGGACCCTCTCCTACGAGCAGTACTTC.

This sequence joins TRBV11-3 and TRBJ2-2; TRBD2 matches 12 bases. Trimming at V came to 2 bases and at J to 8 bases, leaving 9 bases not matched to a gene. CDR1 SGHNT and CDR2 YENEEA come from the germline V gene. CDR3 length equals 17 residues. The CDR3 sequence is CASSLRLAGAGGGELFF. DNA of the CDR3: TGTGCCAGCAGCTTAAGACTAGCGGGGGCCGGCGGGGGGGAGCTGTTTTTT. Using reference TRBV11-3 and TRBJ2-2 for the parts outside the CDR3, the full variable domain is EAGVVQSPRYKIIEKKQPVAFWCNPISGHNTLYWYLQNLGQGPELLIRYENEEAVDDSQLPKDRFSAERLKGVDSTLKIQPAELGDSAVYLCASSLRLAGAGGGELFFGEGSRLTVL.

The CDR3 DNA reads TGTGCCAGCAGTCCCTGGGGACTAGCGGGAGTGGATGAGCAGTTCTTC. Residues: CASSPWGLAGVDEQFF. This chain links TRBV27 with TRBJ2-1; 14 bases agree with TRBD2. Per the germline V gene, CDR1 is MNHEY and CDR2 is SMNVEV (reference sequence). The CDR3 extends over 16 amino acids. After removal of 5 bases from V and 8 bases from J, the junction contained 8 bases not matched to a gene.